This T cell receptor beta chain stems from a study of beta chain features in type 1 diabetes. CDR1 is LGHNA, CDR2 YSLEER, per germline. The CDR3 totals 14 residues. Trimming cost V 5 bases and J 0 bases, with 7 bases left between them. What was sequenced were expressed TCRB transcripts, since all of the isolated RNA had been reverse transcribed. Clones were sequenced by immunoSEQ multiplex PCR, and TCRdb holds only the in-frame ones, with some missing. The sample lists under 450,000 clones, approximately 15% seen once, with roughly 0.033% in the top ten. Sample: naive CD4+ T cells from blood. The chain is built from TRBV4-3 and TRBJ2-2, with D unclear. This receptor was taken from a man aged 30 to 45 in good health. The CDR3 DNA follows: TGCGCCAGCAGCGTAGCAGCGAACACCGGGGAGCTGTTTTTT. Protein sequence: CASSVAANTGELFF.